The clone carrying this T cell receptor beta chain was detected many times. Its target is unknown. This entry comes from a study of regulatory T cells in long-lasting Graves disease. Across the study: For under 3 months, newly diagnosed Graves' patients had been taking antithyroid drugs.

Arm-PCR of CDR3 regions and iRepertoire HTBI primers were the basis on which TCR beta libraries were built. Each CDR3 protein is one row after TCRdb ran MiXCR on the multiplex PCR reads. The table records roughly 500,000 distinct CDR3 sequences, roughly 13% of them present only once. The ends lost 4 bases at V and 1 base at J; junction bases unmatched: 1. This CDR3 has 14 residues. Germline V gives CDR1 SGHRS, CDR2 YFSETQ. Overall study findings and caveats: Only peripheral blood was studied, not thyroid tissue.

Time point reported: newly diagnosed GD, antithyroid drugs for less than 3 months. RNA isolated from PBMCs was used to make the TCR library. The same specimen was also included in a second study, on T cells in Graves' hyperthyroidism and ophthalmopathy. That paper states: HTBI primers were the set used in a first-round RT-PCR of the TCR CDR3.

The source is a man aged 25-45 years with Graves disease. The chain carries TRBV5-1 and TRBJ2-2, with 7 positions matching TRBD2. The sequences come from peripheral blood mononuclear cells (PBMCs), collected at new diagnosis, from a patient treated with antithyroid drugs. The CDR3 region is CASSTGGNTGELFF. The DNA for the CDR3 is TGCGCCAGCAGCACGGGAGGGAACACCGGGGAGCTGTTTTTT.